Below are 2 T cell receptor beta chains sequenced from a single sample in a study of blood T cell repertoires in COVID-19. Only in-frame clones appear in the TCRdb table, and some are missing; sequencing was by immunoSEQ multiplex PCR. The sample consists of some 290,000 clones, around nine tenths of them appearing once. Source material: peripheral blood. The receptors were sampled from a woman aged 25 to 45 with COVID-19, enrolled during active disease.

V gene TRBV18 combines with J gene TRBJ2-5; a weak D match, TRBD2 (6 bases). This CDR3 has 14 residues. V dropped 3 bases and J dropped 4 bases, with 12 bases sitting between them. CDR1 KGHSH and CDR2 LQKENI come from the germline V gene. Written as DNA, the CDR3 is TGTGCCAGCTCACCGGAGACTAGTGGAGAGACCCAGTACTTC. Its translation: CASSPETSGETQYF.

The V and J genes are TRBV19 and TRBJ2-5; D is possibly TRBD1 (6 bases). CDR1 and CDR2 (germline): LNHDA, SQIVND (reference sequence). This CDR3 has 15 amino acids. Trimming took off 3 bases at V and 4 bases at J, with 15 bases between the two ends. DNA of the CDR3: TGTGCCAGTAGTATTCTTCCCGGACAGTTAGAGACCCAGTACTTC. Protein product: CASSILPGQLETQYF.